A selection of T cell receptor beta chains follows, all from one sample in a study of read filtering for tumor transcriptome and immune sequencing. TCRdb recomputed calls from the reads with MiXCR, one row per CDR3 protein. The data contain 35,000 to 50,000 distinct CDR3 sequences, around 21% of them seen just once; the ten biggest clones take up about 40%. Material: a population of CD138-negative cells sorted from bone marrow. Source of these receptors: a donor at least 40 years old with multiple myeloma. CDR3s include the opening cysteine and the closing phenylalanine or tryptophan. The D gene is left open where the match is weak. The size entry is marked missing in some rows and otherwise reads once, few, many or a size class.

len | j_gene | v_gene | abundance | d_gene | CDR3aa | CDR3nt
14 | TRBJ2-1 | TRBV29-1 | . | . | CSVPIYAEYNEQFF | TGCAGCGTCCCTATTTACGCGGAATACAATGAGCAGTTCTTC
14 | TRBJ2-1 | TRBV18 | many | . | CASSPIESDSEQFF | TGTGCCAGCTCACCAATAGAGTCGGACTCAGAGCAGTTCTTC
18 | TRBJ1-1 | TRBV5-1 | once | . | CASSYTSGRGNLGTEAFF | TGCGCCAGCAGCTACACATCCGGGAGAGGGAATTTGGGCACTGAAGCCTTCTTT
16 | TRBJ1-2 | TRBV6-1 | . | . | CASSEVRGGATNGYTF | TGTGCCAGCAGTGAAGTCCGCGGGGGCGCAACTAATGGCTACACCTTC
15 | TRBJ2-7 | TRBV7-9 | many | TRBD2 | CASSSRDPPGGEQYF | TGTGCCAGCAGCTCCCGGGACCCTCCGGGGGGTGAGCAGTACTTC
12 | TRBJ2-3 | TRBV20-1 | many | . | CSAPHSTDTQYF | TGCAGTGCGCCGCATAGCACAGATACGCAGTATTTT
14 | TRBJ1-5 | TRBV6-2/TRBV6-3 | many | TRBD1 | CASSPGTATEPQHF | TGTGCCAGCAGTCCAGGGACAGCCACGGAGCCCCAGCATTTT
16 | TRBJ2-1 | TRBV24-1 | . | TRBD2 | CATSDRGGVSNNEQFF | TGTGCCACCAGTGATCGCGGGGGAGTCTCGAACAATGAGCAGTTCTTC
12 | TRBJ2-7 | TRBV18 | many | . | CASSSDDYEQYF | TGTGCCAGCTCTAGCGACGACTACGAGCAGTACTTC
16 | TRBJ2-1 | TRBV29-1 | many | . | CSVEDVRKGRNNEQFF | TGCAGCGTTGAAGATGTTAGAAAGGGGCGGAACAATGAGCAGTTCTTC
11 | TRBJ2-1 | TRBV28 | many | . | CASSLHNEQFF | TGTGCCAGCAGCCTTCACAATGAGCAGTTCTTC
15 | TRBJ2-3 | TRBV6-1 | many | TRBD2 | CASSTTGGWADTQYF | TGTGCCAGCAGTACAACGGGGGGATGGGCAGATACGCAGTATTTT
14 | TRBJ2-7 | TRBV12-3/TRBV12-4 | many | . | CASSTRTGTYEQYF | TGTGCCAGCAGTACTCGGACGGGAACCTACGAGCAGTACTTC
13 | TRBJ2-2 | TRBV20-1 | many | . | CSARGPRSGELFF | TGCAGTGCTAGAGGGCCCAGGAGCGGGGAGCTGTTTTTT
16 | TRBJ1-1 | TRBV7-9 | . | TRBD1 | CASSHPTQGGVEAAFF | TGTGCCAGCAGCCACCCCACCCAGGGGGGTGTGGAGGCCGCTTTCTTT
13 | TRBJ2-7 | TRBV11-2 | . | . | CASSFDSPGEQYF | TGTGCCAGCAGTTTTGACTCTCCGGGCGAGCAGTACTTC
12 | TRBJ2-5 | TRBV14 | . | . | CASSQSRETQYF | TGTGCCAGCAGCCAATCGAGGGAGACCCAGTACTTC
14 | TRBJ2-5 | TRBV2 | many | . | CASSEGTGQETQYF | TGTGCCAGCAGTGAAGGAACAGGTCAAGAGACCCAGTACTTC
13 | TRBJ2-1 | TRBV7-9 | . | . | CACRFGSYNEQFF | TGTGCCTGCAGATTTGGATCTTACAATGAGCAGTTCTTC
13 | TRBJ2-5 | TRBV20-1 | . | . | CSARLGRQETQYF | TGCAGTGCTAGACTGGGCAGGCAAGAGACCCAGTACTTC
16 | TRBJ2-7 | TRBV13 | . | . | CASSLIGGESSYEQYF | TGTGCCAGCAGTCTCATCGGCGGCGAGAGCTCCTACGAGCAGTACTTC
13 | TRBJ1-2 | TRBV27 | few | . | CASSLSRLYGYTF | TGTGCCAGCAGTTTATCTAGGCTCTATGGCTACACCTTC
16 | TRBJ2-5 | TRBV28 | many | TRBD2 | CASSPLGTSSQETQYF | TGTGCCAGCAGTCCCTTGGGGACTAGCAGCCAAGAGACCCAGTACTTC
12 | TRBJ2-1 | TRBV12-5 | . | . | CASGYLGQALTW | TGTGCTAGTGGTTATTTAGGGCAGGCCCTGACTTGG
15 | TRBJ2-1 | TRBV10-3 | . | TRBD2 | CAIGGTSGKDNEQFF | TGTGCCATCGGCGGGACTAGCGGGAAGGACAATGAGCAGTTCTTC
14 | TRBJ1-1 | TRBV12-3/TRBV12-4 | many | . | CASSPGLGNTEAFF | TGTGCCAGCAGCCCCGGCTTGGGAAACACTGAAGCTTTCTTT
17 | TRBJ2-3 | TRBV10-3 | many | TRBD2 | CAISESITSGSTDTQYF | TGTGCCATCAGTGAGTCGATAACTAGCGGGAGCACAGATACGCAGTATTTT
15 | TRBJ1-4 | TRBV19 | many | . | CASSPQRSTNEKLFF | TGTGCCAGTAGTCCCCAGAGATCAACTAATGAAAAACTGTTTTTT
14 | TRBJ1-6 | TRBV12-3/TRBV12-4 | few | . | CASSLKDHNSPLHF | TGTGCCAGCAGTTTGAAGGACCATAATTCACCCCTCCACTTT
15 | TRBJ2-2 | TRBV7-9 | medium-sized | TRBD1 | CASSSGTGVEGELFF | TGTGCCAGCAGCTCTGGGACAGGGGTTGAAGGGGAGCTGTTTTTT
13 | TRBJ2-7 | TRBV29-1 | . | TRBD2 | CSVESGTSYEQYF | TGCAGCGTCGAAAGCGGGACTAGCTACGAGCAGTACTTC
14 | TRBJ2-1 | TRBV5-4 | many | TRBD2 | CASSSGSGRDEQFF | TGTGCCAGCAGCTCTGGGTCGGGGAGGGATGAGCAGTTCTTC
14 | TRBJ2-1 | TRBV6-1 | medium-sized | . | CASRRAHLYNEQFF | TGTGCCAGCAGAAGGGCCCACCTATACAATGAGCAGTTCTTC
15 | TRBJ2-7 | TRBV5-1 | many | . | CASSLRGAIAYEQYF | TGCGCCAGCAGCTTGAGAGGGGCGATTGCCTACGAGCAGTACTTC
16 | TRBJ2-5 | TRBV5-6 | many | TRBD1 | CASSFPGQGPQETQYF | TGTGCCAGCAGCTTCCCCGGACAGGGACCCCAAGAGACCCAGTACTTC
13 | TRBJ1-1 | TRBV29-1 | . | . | CSSTDNRGTEAFF | TGCAGCTCCACCGACAATCGCGGCACTGAAGCTTTCTTT
18 | TRBJ2-1 | TRBV7-3 | many | TRBD2 | CASSLTSGGGSSYNEQFF | TGTGCCAGCAGCTTAACTAGTGGCGGCGGGAGCTCCTACAATGAGCAGTTCTTC
12 | TRBJ1-1 | TRBV28 | few | TRBD1 | CASNAGTGPVAF | TGTGCCAGCAACGCCGGGACAGGCCCGGTGGCCTTT
12 | TRBJ2-3 | TRBV7-8 | many | . | CASSTMGTTQYF | TGTGCCAGCAGTACGATGGGAACTACGCAGTATTTT
13 | TRBJ2-3 | TRBV7-2 | many | . | CASSFRGSDTQYF | TGTGCCAGCAGCTTCAGAGGGTCGGATACGCAGTATTTT
14 | TRBJ2-7 | TRBV5-4 | few | . | CASSSRQGTYEQYF | TGTGCCAGCAGCTCGCGGCAGGGGACCTACGAGCAGTACTTC
17 | TRBJ2-2 | TRBV6-2/TRBV6-3 | many | TRBD2 | CASSSRTSGRYTGELFF | TGTGCCAGCAGTTCGCGGACTAGCGGGAGGTATACCGGGGAGCTGTTTTTT
13 | TRBJ1-1 | TRBV11-1 | many | . | CASSLLKATEAFF | TGTGCCAGCAGCTTATTGAAGGCCACTGAAGCTTTCTTT
16 | TRBJ1-5 | TRBV7-8 | few | . | CASSLGQAYSNQPQHF | TGTGCCAGCAGCTTAGGACAGGCCTATAGCAATCAGCCCCAGCATTTT
12 | TRBJ1-1 | TRBV28 | many | . | CASSLGDTEAFF | TGTGCCAGCAGTTTGGGGGACACTGAAGCTTTCTTT
15 | TRBJ2-2 | TRBV28 | many | TRBD2 | CASSLSGSGTGGLFF | TGTGCCAGCAGTTTAAGCGGGAGCGGGACCGGGGGGCTGTTTTTT
14 | TRBJ2-7 | TRBV28 | . | . | CASGARTGTYEQYF | TGTGCCAGCGGTGCCCGGACGGGGACCTACGAGCAGTACTTC
13 | TRBJ2-1 | TRBV29-1 | . | . | CSVDQRWADEQFF | TGCAGCGTTGACCAGCGGTGGGCCGATGAGCAGTTCTTC
14 | TRBJ1-5 | TRBV6-1 | many | TRBD1 | CASSERGGRQPQHF | TGTGCCAGCAGTGAACGAGGGGGCCGTCAGCCCCAGCATTTT
13 | TRBJ1-4 | TRBV20-1 | many | . | CSATKSTNEKLFF | TGCAGTGCTACCAAATCAACTAATGAAAAACTGTTTTTT
15 | TRBJ1-5 | TRBV4-1 | many | . | CASSQVVEDNQPQHF | TGCGCCAGCAGCCAAGTAGTGGAGGACAATCAGCCCCAGCATTTT
16 | TRBJ2-7 | TRBV7-2 | many | . | CASTLSRRERSYEQYF | TGTGCCAGCACCCTCAGTCGACGGGAGAGGTCCTACGAGCAGTACTTC
15 | TRBJ2-1 | TRBV12-3/TRBV12-4 | medium-sized | TRBD2 | CASSFLTSGVNEQFF | TGTGCCAGCAGTTTCCTGACTAGCGGAGTTAATGAGCAGTTCTTC
13 | TRBJ2-5 | TRBV20-1 | many | . | CSARGGIGETQYF | TGCAGTGCTAGAGGCGGGATTGGTGAGACCCAGTACTTC
14 | TRBJ2-1 | TRBV20-1 | many | . | CSARAQYSYNEQFF | TGCAGTGCTAGAGCCCAGTACTCCTACAATGAGCAGTTCTTC
15 | TRBJ2-7 | TRBV20-1 | . | . | CSASGGQTSSYEQYF | TGCAGTGCTAGCGGAGGGCAGACGAGCTCCTACGAGCAGTACTTC
13 | TRBJ2-3 | TRBV20-1 | many | . | CSASPPIPDTQYF | TGCAGTGCTAGTCCACCCATCCCCGATACGCAGTATTTT
13 | TRBJ2-6 | TRBV28 | once | . | CASSPSGANVLAF | TGTGCCAGCAGTCCATCTGGGGCCAACGTCCTGGCTTTC
14 | TRBJ2-1 | TRBV15 | many | . | CATSRDPGSSEQFF | TGTGCCACCAGCAGAGATCCTGGGAGCAGTGAGCAGTTCTTC
15 | TRBJ2-1 | TRBV29-1 | . | TRBD2 | CSVEPRSGRANEQFF | TGCAGCGTTGAACCCCGAAGCGGGAGGGCCAATGAGCAGTTCTTC